These 10 T cell receptor beta chains originate from one sample sequenced in a study of molecular identifiers for immune sequencing clone quantification. TCRdb analysed the PCR reads with MiXCR anew, one entry per CDR3 protein. The sample records more than 550,000 distinct CDR3 sequences, about 25% being singletons. The sample comprised naive CD8+ T cells from blood, with Jurkat cell RNA spiked in. Subset specified: FACS-sorted CD8+CD4-CCR7+CD45RA+ naive T cells. The receptors were sampled from a human donor in good health. Some libraries in this study had Jurkat cell RNA spiked in.

This clonotype was seen repeatedly, ten times or more. The chain has TRBV4-3 and TRBJ1-1, with unresolved D. The CDR3 has 13 residues. Germline loops: CDR1 LGHNA, CDR2 YSLEER. V was shortened by 4 bases and J by 7 bases, with 13 bases between the two germline ends. CDR3: CASSPFGGLEAFF. Here the CDR3 DNA reads TGCGCCAGCAGCCCTTTCGGTGGACTTGAAGCTTTCTTT.

On this clonotype: A junction end diverges from the germline sequence, so it may reflect a read error. This rearrangement joins TRBV27 to TRBJ1-1; D unclear. This CDR3 spans 12 amino acids. Germline V CDR1 and CDR2: MNHEY, SMNVEV (reference sequence). In nucleotides, the CDR3 is TGTGCCAGCAGTTTAGGTAACACTGCAGCTTTCTTT. Protein: CASSLGNTAAFF.

On this clonotype: One junction end does not reproduce the germline sequence, and a read error may be involved. This chain links TRBV5-3 with TRBJ1-1; D not resolved. TRBV5-3 is labeled an ORF, and its function is uncertain. The CDR3 is 14 residues long. The CDR3 spells CASSSPGGPSEAFF. The CDR3 region has the DNA TGTGCCAGCAGCTCCCCCGGAGGACCGTCTGAAGCTTTCTTT.

On this clonotype: Being one base from a much bigger clone, this may be a read error. J is TRBJ2-7 and V is TRBV11-2; D perhaps matches TRBD2 (5 bases). The V end was cut by 5 bases, the J end by 3 bases, with 11 bases between. Germline V gene sequence: CDR1 SGHAT, CDR2 FQNNGV. This CDR3 region has 13 residues. CDR3 bases: TGTGCCAGCAGCCTAGCTGAAAACTACGAGCAGTACTTC. Translation gives CASSLAENYEQYF.

This clonotype came up many times. The CDR3 DNA reads TGTGCCAGCAGCTCAAGACTGGGCTCTGGGGCCAACGTCCTGACTTTC. Translated: CASSSRLGSGANVLTF. This chain connects TRBV7-9 to TRBJ2-6; D not resolved. Germline V CDR1 and CDR2: SEHNR, FQNEAQ (reference sequence). Deletions cut 4 bases from V and 0 bases from J, with 10 bases between. The CDR3 runs to 16 residues.

This clonotype was observed a few times. This chain connects TRBV7-9 to TRBJ1-2, with D perhaps matching TRBD1 (5 bases). Trimming pared 5 bases from V and 2 bases from J, leaving 21 bases between. The germline V gene has CDR1 SEHNR and CDR2 FQNEAQ (reference sequence). The CDR3 loop spans 17 amino acids. Here the CDR3 reads CASSPGVGRLTNYGYTF. In nucleotides, the CDR3 is TGTGCCAGCAGCCCCGGTGTGGGGCGGCTGACGAACTATGGCTACACCTTC.

Note on this clonotype: Being one base from a much bigger clone, this may be a read error. V usage is TRBV20-1 and J usage is TRBJ2-7; tentatively, D is TRBD1 (5 bases). The CDR3 consists of 13 residues. Germline CDR1 reads DFQATT; CDR2 reads SNEGSKA (reference sequence). Trimming removed 5 bases from V and 2 bases from J, with 13 bases in between. The CDR3 bases are TGCAGTGCTTTAGACAGAGTCCCCTACGAGCAGTACTTC. Amino acid sequence: CSALDRVPYEQYF.

The table lists this clonotype with many counts. The chain employs TRBV20-1 and TRBJ1-6; 9 bases align to TRBD1. This CDR3 has 15 amino acids. Germline lookup yields CDR1 DFQATT and CDR2 SNEGSKA (reference sequence). The trim removed 3 bases at V and 10 bases at J, leaving 10 bases unmatched. In nucleotides, the CDR3 is TGCAGTGCTAGGTCTTGGGGACAGGGTCAATCACCCCTCCACTTT. It encodes CSARSWGQGQSPLHF.

This clonotype was seen only a few times. This chain connects TRBV27 to TRBJ2-1; 10 nucleotides match TRBD2. Germline V gene lookup returns CDR1 MNHEY and CDR2 SMNVEV (reference sequence). With V trimmed by 0 bases and J by 7 bases, 6 bases remained unmatched. CDR3 size: 16 residues. The DNA of the CDR3 is TGTGCCAGCAGTTTATCGGTAGCGGGAGGCCTGAATGAGCAGTTCTTC. Translation: CASSLSVAGGLNEQFF.

Comments on this clonotype: Its ends do not fully match the called genes, so a read error is possible. The genes are TRBV19 and TRBJ1-1; possible D gene TRBD1, 5 bases. Germline loops: CDR1 LNHDA, CDR2 SQIVND (reference sequence). CDR3 length equals 13 residues. The CDR3 bases are TGTACCAGTAGTATTGGGGGAACCACTGAAGCTTTCTTT. The encoded protein is CTSSIGGTTEAFF.